This T cell receptor (beta chain) was retrieved from a study of early T cells in non-severe SARS-CoV-2 infection. This clonotype was recorded at least ten times. TCRdb used MiXCR to reprocess the 5' RACE reads, holding one entry per CDR3 protein. In the table there are around 44,000 distinct CDR3 sequences, 8.5% to 10% of which are singletons. V dropped 6 bases and J dropped 2 bases, with 8 bases sitting between them. In germline, CDR1 is MDHEN, CDR2 SYDVKM. CDR3 length equals 12 residues. The chain combines TRBV28 with TRBJ2-7, with D maybe TRBD1 (6 bases). Sequencing was performed on whole blood. The TCR was taken from an adult who was a healthcare worker with PCR-confirmed SARS-CoV-2 infection or an uninfected control (not recorded which). CDR3 in amino acids: CASRDSPYEQYF. In DNA, the CDR3 is TGTGCCAGCAGGGACAGCCCCTACGAGCAGTACTTC.